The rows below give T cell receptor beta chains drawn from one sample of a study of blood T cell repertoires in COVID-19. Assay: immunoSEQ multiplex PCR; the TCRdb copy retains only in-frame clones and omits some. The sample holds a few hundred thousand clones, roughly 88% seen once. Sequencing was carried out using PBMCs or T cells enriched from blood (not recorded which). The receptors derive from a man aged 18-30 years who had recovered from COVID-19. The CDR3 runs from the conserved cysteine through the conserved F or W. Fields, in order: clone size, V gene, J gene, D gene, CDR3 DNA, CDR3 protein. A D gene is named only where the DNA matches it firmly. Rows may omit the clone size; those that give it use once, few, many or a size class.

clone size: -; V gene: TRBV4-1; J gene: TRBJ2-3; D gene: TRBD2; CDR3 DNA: TGCGCCAGCAGCCAAGAGGCTAGCGGGGATACAGATACGCAGTATTTT; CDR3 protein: CASSQEASGDTDTQYF
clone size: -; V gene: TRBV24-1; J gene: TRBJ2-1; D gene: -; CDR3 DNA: TGTGCCACCAGTGGCCCGGGACTGAGCTGGGCCCATGAGCAGTTCTTC; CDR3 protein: CATSGPGLSWAHEQFF
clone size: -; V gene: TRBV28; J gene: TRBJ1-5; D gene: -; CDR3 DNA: TGTGCCAGCACTGGGGGGGGTTTCCAGCCCCAGCATTTT; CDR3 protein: CASTGGGFQPQHF
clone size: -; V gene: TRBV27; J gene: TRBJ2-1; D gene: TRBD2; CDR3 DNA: TGTGCCAGCAGTTTATCGGGGACTAGCGGGAGATCCCGCTTCTACAATGAGCAGTTCTTC; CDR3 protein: CASSLSGTSGRSRFYNEQFF
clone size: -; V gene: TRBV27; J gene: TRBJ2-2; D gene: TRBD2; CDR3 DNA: TGTGCCAGCAGTCCCCGGACGGGAGGAGGGGAGCTGTTTTTT; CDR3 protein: CASSPRTGGGELFF
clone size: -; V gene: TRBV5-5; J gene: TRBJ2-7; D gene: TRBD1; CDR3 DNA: TGTGCCAGCAGTATGGGGACAGGGGCACTCTACGAGCAGTACTTC; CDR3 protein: CASSMGTGALYEQYF
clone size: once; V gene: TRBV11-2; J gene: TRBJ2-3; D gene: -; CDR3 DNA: TGTGCCAGCAATCCGAAGGGGGGGGATTACACAGATACGCAGTATTTT; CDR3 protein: CASNPKGGDYTDTQYF
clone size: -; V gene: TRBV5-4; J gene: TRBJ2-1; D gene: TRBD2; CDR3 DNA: TGTGCCAGCAGTCTCGGGGGGGCTTTAGACAATGAGCAGTTCTTC; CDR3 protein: CASSLGGALDNEQFF
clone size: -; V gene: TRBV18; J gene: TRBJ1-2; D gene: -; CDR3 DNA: TGTGCCAGCTCAAGTAGCTTGCCAGCCAACTATGGCTACACCTTC; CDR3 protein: CASSSSLPANYGYTF
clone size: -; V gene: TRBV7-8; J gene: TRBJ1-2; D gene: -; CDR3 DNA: TGTGCCAGCAGTCGACCGAGCTATGGCTACACCTTC; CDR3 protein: CASSRPSYGYTF
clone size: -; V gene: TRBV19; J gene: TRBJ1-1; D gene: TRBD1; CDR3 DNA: TGTGCCAGTAGTGTGCCAGACGTGACAGGGTTGTACACTGAAGCTTTCTTT; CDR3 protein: CASSVPDVTGLYTEAFF
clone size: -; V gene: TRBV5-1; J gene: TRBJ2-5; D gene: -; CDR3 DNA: TGCGCCAGCAGCTTATCTAGCGCACAAGAGACCCAGTACTTC; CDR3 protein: CASSLSSAQETQYF